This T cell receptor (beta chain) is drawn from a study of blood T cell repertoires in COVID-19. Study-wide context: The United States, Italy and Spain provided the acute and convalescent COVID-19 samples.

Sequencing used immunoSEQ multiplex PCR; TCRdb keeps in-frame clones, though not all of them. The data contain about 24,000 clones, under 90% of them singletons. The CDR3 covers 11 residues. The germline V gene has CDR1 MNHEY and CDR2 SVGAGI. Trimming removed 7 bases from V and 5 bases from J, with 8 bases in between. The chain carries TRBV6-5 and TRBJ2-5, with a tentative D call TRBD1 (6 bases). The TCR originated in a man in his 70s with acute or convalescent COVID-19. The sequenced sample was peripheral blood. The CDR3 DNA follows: TGTGCCAGCACCCAGGGGGAGACCCAGTACTTC. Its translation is CASTQGETQYF.